The rows below give T cell receptor beta chains drawn from one sample of a study of CD8+ T cells in alopecia areata. Repertoires were generated with immunoSEQ multiplex PCR, while TCRdb's copy carries only in-frame clones and drops some. In the table there are about 180,000 clones, 58% of which are singletons. The sample in question was CD4+ T cells sorted from blood, obtained between weeks 55 and 70, from a patient treated with tofacitinib. The receptors come from a human donor with alopecia areata. Both conserved end residues are part of each CDR3. D genes are given only for firm matches. Size is omitted from some rows. Given values are once, few, many or a class for expanded clones.

D gene	CDR3 length	clone size	V gene	J gene	CDR3 DNA	CDR3 protein
TRBD1	14	.	TRBV29-1	TRBJ1-1	TGCAGCGTCGTAAAAGGGACAGTGAACACTGAAGCTTTCTTT	CSVVKGTVNTEAFF
.	10	.	TRBV20-1	TRBJ2-3	TGCAGTGCTAGCACAGATACGCAGTATTTT	CSASTDTQYF
.	13	few	TRBV9	TRBJ2-3	TGTGCCAGCAGCGTAGCGGGGGAAGATACGCAGTATTTT	CASSVAGEDTQYF
.	15	.	TRBV15	TRBJ2-3	TGTGCCACCAGCAGAGTTCCAGGGAACACAGATACGCAGTATTTT	CATSRVPGNTDTQYF
.	13	few	TRBV30	TRBJ1-1	TGTGCCTGGTCCGGGCCAGAGGGCGCTGAAGCTTTCTTT	CAWSGPEGAEAFF
.	13	.	TRBV5-1	TRBJ2-6	TGCGCCAGCAGCGAATCTGGGGCCAACGTCCTGACTTTC	CASSESGANVLTF
.	13	.	TRBV5-4	TRBJ1-1	TGTGCCAGCAGCTTGGTTCAGGGCACTGAAGCTTTCTTT	CASSLVQGTEAFF
TRBD1	15	.	TRBV18	TRBJ1-1	TGTGCCAGCTCACCAGGGACAGGGCACTTTTTTGAAGCTTTCTTT	CASSPGTGHFFEAFF
.	13	.	TRBV28	TRBJ1-5	TGTGCCAGCAGTACTGGGTCTTATCAGCCCCAGCATTTT	CASSTGSYQPQHF
.	15	.	TRBV4-1	TRBJ2-1	TGCGCCAGCAGCCAAAGGAGCGCGGGGACTAATGAGCAGTTCTTC	CASSQRSAGTNEQFF
.	15	few	TRBV9	TRBJ2-5	TGTGCCAGCAGCGCGGATCAGGGTATCGTAGGGACCCAGTACTTC	CASSADQGIVGTQYF
.	16	.	TRBV25-1	TRBJ2-5	TGTGCCAGCAGTGAATCCGGCAGGGGAGACCAAGAGACCCAGTACTTC	CASSESGRGDQETQYF
TRBD1	14	.	TRBV30	TRBJ2-5	TGTGCCTGGAGTGAGACAGGGGGAGGCGAGACCCAGTACTTC	CAWSETGGGETQYF
TRBD2	17	.	TRBV13	TRBJ2-3	TGTGCCAGCAGCCAGACCAAGATGCGGGGGGGCCCAGATACGCAGTATTTT	CASSQTKMRGGPDTQYF
.	14	few	TRBV27	TRBJ1-1	TGTGCCAGCAGTTTCCTGGGCCCGAACACTGAAGCTTTCTTT	CASSFLGPNTEAFF
.	12	few	TRBV29-1	TRBJ1-1	TGCAGCGTATCACTTGGGAGGGCTGAAGCTTTCTTT	CSVSLGRAEAFF